The 3 T cell receptor beta chains presented below share a single source sample, sequenced in a study of blood T cell repertoires in COVID-19. The data were produced by immunoSEQ multiplex PCR, yet TCRdb's version contains in-frame clones alone and is incomplete. The table includes 45,000 to 60,000 clones, 86% detected once. Sequencing was carried out using peripheral blood. These receptors were obtained from a man aged 55-75 years with acute or convalescent COVID-19.

The chain carries TRBV19 and TRBJ1-1; 7 nucleotides line up with TRBD1. CDR1 LNHDA and CDR2 SQIVND come from the germline V gene (reference sequence). The V and J ends lost 4 bases and 3 bases, in that order; junction bases with no gene match: 2. CDR3 length equals 13 residues. CDR3 sequence (DNA): TGTGCCAGTAGTACTACAGGGGACACTGAAGCTTTCTTT. Translated, it gives CASSTTGDTEAFF.

The chain employs TRBV7-9 and TRBJ1-2; D is possibly TRBD1 (5 bases). Trimming cost V 1 base and J 9 bases, with 15 bases left between them. This CDR3 is built from 14 residues. CDR1 is SEHNR, CDR2 FQNEAQ, per germline (reference sequence). The CDR3 nucleotides are TGTGCCAGCAGCTTAGATGTGACAAAGGGGAGCTACACCTTC. Encoded protein: CASSLDVTKGSYTF.

The chain uses TRBV6-5 and TRBJ1-1; 9 bases are shared with TRBD1. The CDR3 sequence is 16 residues long. Germline V CDR1 and CDR2: MNHEY, SVGAGI. J gave up 1 base and V 4 bases, and 7 bases lay outside the gene matches. The chain's CDR3 is CASSSRTGVGNTEAFF. The CDR3, as DNA: TGTGCCAGCAGTTCCCGGACAGGGGTTGGGAACACTGAAGCTTTCTTT.